Presented here are 3 T cell receptor beta chains from one specimen sequenced in a study of T-cell reconstitution after alpha-beta-depleted transplantation in children. Preparation of the TCRbeta library involved a method that used unique molecular identifiers. TCRdb reanalysed the PCR reads using MiXCR and keeps one entry per CDR3 protein. Among hundreds of thousands of distinct CDR3 sequences listed, roughly 13% were seen once. The sequences come from PBMCs, mostly from graft donor cells, collected 360 days after TCRalphabeta/CD19-depleted stem cell transplant. The receptors originated from a male patient under 18 who had a stem cell transplant for acute myeloid leukemia, so the T cells may come from the graft donor.

This clonotype has only a few counts. CDR3 in DNA: TGTGCCAGCAGTTGGGGACAGGGGAACAATGAGCAGTTCTTC. Translation gives CASSWGQGNNEQFF. V gene TRBV6-5 combines with J gene TRBJ2-1; TRBD1 matches at 10 bases. Looked up from germline, CDR1 is MNHEY and CDR2 is SVGAGI. After removal of 4 bases from V and 5 bases from J, the junction contained 2 bases not matched to a gene. The CDR3 spans 14 residues.

As to this clonotype: At one of its ends the junction is not consistent with the germline gene, which may arise from a read error. The chain recombines TRBV20-1 with TRBJ2-7, with 7 positions matching TRBD1. This CDR3 contains 13 residues. Germline CDR1 DFQATT, CDR2 SNEGSKA (reference sequence). The CDR3 spells CSANPGGLYEQCF. CDR3 bases: TGCAGTGCTAACCCAGGGGGTCTTTACGAGCAGTGCTTC.

This clonotype was recorded a few times. CDR3 in DNA: TGTGCCAGCAGCTTAGGGTACCTATCCTACGAGCAGTACTTC. This sequence encodes CASSLGYLSYEQYF. The chain recombines TRBV7-2 with TRBJ2-7; D is unresolved. Germline V gene data show CDR1 as SGHTA and CDR2 as FQGNSA. V lost 1 base, J lost 1 base, and 8 bases lay in between. The CDR3 extends over 14 amino acids.